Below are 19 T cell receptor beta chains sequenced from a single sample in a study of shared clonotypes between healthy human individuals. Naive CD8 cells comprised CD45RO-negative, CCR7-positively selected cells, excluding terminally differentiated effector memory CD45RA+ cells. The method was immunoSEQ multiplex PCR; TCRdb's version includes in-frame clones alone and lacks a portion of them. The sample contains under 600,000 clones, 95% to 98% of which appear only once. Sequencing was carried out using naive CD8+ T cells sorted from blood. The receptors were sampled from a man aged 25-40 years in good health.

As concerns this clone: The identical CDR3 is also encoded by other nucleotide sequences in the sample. The CDR3 DNA reads as TGTGCCAGCAGCGTAGGTGTCAGCTCCTACGAGCAGTACTTC. Residues: CASSVGVSSYEQYF. The chain links TRBV9 to TRBJ2-7; D is unresolved. Deletions cut 0 bases from V and 0 bases from J, with 7 bases between. The CDR3 has 14 amino acids. Germline-derived CDR1 and CDR2 are SGDLS and YYNGEE.

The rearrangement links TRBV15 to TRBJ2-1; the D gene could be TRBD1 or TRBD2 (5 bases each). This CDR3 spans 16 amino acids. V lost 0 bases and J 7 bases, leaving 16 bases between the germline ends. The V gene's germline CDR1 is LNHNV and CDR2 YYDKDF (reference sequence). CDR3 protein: CATSRDRGGIENEQFF. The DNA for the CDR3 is TGTGCCACCAGCAGAGATCGGGGCGGTATTGAGAATGAGCAGTTCTTC.

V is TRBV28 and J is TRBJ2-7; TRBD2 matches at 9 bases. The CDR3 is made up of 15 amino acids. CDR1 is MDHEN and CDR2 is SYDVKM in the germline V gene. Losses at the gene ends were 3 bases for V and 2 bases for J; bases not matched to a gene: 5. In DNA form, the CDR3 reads TGTGCCAGCAGTTTGCGGCTAGCGGGGACCTACGAGCAGTACTTC. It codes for CASSLRLAGTYEQYF.

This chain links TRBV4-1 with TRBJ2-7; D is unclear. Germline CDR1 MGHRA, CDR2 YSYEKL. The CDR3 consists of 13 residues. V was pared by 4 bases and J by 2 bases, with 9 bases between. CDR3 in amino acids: CASSLTRTYEQYF. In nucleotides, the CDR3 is TGCGCCAGCAGCCTCACACGAACCTACGAGCAGTACTTC.

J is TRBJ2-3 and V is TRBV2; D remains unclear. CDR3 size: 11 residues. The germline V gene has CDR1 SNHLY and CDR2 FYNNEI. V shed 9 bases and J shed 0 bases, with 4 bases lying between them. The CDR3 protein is CARYSTDTQYF. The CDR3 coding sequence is TGTGCCAGATATAGCACAGATACGCAGTATTTT.

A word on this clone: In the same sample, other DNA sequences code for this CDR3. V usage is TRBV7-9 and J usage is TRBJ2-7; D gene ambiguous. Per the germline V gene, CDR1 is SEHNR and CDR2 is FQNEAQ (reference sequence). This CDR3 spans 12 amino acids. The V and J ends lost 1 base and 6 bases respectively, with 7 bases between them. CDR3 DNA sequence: TGTGCCAGCAGCTTAGGCGGTGGCGAGCAGTACTTC. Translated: CASSLGGGEQYF. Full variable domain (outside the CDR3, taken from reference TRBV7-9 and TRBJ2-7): DTGVSQNPRHKITKRGQNVTFRCDPISEHNRLYWYRQTLGQGPEFLTYFQNEAQLEKSRLLSDRFSAERPKGSFSTLEIQRTEQGDSAMYLCASSLGGGEQYFGPGTRLTVT.

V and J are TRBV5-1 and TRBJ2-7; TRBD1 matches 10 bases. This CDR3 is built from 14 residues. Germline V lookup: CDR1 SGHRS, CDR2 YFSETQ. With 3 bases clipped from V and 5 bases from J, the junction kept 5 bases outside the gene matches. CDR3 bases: TGCGCCAGCAGCTATCCGGGACAGGGGAACGAGCAGTACTTC. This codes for CASSYPGQGNEQYF.

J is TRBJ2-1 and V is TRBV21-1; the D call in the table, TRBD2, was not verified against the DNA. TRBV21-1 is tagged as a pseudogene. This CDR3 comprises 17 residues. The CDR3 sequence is CASSKVGASGLPNEQFF. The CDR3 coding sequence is TGTGCCAGCAGCAAAGTTGGGGCTAGCGGGTTACCTAATGAGCAGTTCTTC.

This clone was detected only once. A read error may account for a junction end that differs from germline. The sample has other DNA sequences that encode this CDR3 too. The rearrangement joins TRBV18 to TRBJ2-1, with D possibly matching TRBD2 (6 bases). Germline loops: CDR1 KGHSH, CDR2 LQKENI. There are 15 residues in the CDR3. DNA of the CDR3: TGTGCTAGCTCACCAAGCGGGCGCTCCTACAATGAGCAGTTCTTC. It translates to CASSPSGRSYNEQFF.

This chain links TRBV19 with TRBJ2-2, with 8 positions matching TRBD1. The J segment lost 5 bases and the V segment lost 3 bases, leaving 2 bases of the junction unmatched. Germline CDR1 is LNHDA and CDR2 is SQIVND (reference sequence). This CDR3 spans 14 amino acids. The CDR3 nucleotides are TGTGCCAGTAGTATGACAGGGGAAACCGGGGAGCTGTTTTTT. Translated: CASSMTGETGELFF.

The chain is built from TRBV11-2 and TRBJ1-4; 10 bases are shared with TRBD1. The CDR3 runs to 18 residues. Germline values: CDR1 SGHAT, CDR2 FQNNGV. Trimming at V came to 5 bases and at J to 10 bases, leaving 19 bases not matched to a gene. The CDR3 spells CASSLPRTGGNRWGKLFF. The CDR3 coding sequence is TGTGCCAGCAGCCTTCCCCGGACAGGGGGTAATCGCTGGGGAAAACTGTTTTTT. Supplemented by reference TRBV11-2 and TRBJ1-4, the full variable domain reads EAGVAQSPRYKIIEKRQSVAFWCNPISGHATLYWYQQILGQGPKLLIQFQNNGVVDDSQLPKDRFSAERLKGVDSTLKIQPAKLEDSAVYLCASSLPRTGGNRWGKLFFGSGTQLSVL.

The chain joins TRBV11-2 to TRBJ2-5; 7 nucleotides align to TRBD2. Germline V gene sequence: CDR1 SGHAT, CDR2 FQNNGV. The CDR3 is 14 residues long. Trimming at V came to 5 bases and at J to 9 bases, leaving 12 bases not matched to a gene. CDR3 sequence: CASSPGTTAAAQYF. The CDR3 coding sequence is TGTGCCAGCAGCCCCGGGACTACGGCAGCAGCCCAGTACTTC.

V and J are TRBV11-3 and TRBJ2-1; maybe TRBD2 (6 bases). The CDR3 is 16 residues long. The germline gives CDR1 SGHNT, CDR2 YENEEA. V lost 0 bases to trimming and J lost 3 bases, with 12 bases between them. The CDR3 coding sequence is TGTGCCAGCAGCTTAGATGGAGGGACTTACTACAATGAGCAGTTCTTC. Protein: CASSLDGGTYYNEQFF. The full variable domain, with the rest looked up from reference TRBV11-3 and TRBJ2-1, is EAGVVQSPRYKIIEKKQPVAFWCNPISGHNTLYWYLQNLGQGPELLIRYENEEAVDDSQLPKDRFSAERLKGVDSTLKIQPAELGDSAVYLCASSLDGGTYYNEQFFGPGTRLTVL.

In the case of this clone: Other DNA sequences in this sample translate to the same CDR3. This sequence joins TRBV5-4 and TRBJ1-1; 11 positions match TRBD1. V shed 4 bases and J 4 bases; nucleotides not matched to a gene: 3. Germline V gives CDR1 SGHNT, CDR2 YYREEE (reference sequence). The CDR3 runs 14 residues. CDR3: CASSGGTGGTEAFF. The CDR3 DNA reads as TGTGCCAGCAGCGGCGGGACAGGGGGCACTGAAGCTTTCTTT.

CDR3: CASSEPPGGTNTGELFF. DNA for the CDR3: TGTGCCAGCAGCGAGCCCCCCGGCGGGACGAACACCGGGGAGCTGTTTTTT. The V gene is TRBV9, the J gene TRBJ2-2, with D perhaps TRBD2 (6 bases). The CDR3 loop spans 17 amino acids. CDR1 is SGDLS and CDR2 is YYNGEE in the germline V gene. Between the trimmed V and J ends, which lost 3 bases and 0 bases, there was a span of 15 bases.

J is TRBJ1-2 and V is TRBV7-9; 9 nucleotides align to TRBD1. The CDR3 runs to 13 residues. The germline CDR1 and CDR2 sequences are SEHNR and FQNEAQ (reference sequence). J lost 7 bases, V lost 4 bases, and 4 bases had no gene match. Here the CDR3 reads CASSSTGGLGYTF. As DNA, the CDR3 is TGTGCCAGCAGCTCTACAGGGGGCCTTGGCTACACCTTC.

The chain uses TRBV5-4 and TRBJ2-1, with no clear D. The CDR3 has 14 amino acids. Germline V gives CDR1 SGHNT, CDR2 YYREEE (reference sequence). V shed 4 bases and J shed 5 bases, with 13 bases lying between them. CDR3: CASSEDQPNNEQFF. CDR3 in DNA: TGTGCCAGCAGCGAGGACCAACCAAACAATGAGCAGTTCTTC.

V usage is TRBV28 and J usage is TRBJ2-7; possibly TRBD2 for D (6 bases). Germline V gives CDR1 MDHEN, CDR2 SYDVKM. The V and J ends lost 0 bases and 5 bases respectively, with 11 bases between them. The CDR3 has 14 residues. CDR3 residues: CASSLWGRPHEQYF. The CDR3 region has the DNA TGTGCCAGCAGTTTATGGGGGAGGCCCCACGAGCAGTACTTC.

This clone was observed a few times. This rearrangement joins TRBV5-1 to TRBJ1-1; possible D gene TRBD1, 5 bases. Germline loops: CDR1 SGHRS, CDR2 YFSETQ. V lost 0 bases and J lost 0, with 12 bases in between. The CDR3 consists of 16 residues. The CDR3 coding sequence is TGCGCCAGCAGCTTGGCGCCAGGGATGATGAACACTGAAGCTTTCTTT. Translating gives CASSLAPGMMNTEAFF.